A single sample is the source of the 24 T cell receptor beta chains below, sequenced in a study of blood T cells in healthy people across ages. The second PCR ran roughly 6 to 11 cycles with a sample-barcoded 5' primer and J-beta primers. Each CDR3 protein is one row after TCRdb ran MiXCR on the 5' RACE reads. The sample yields fewer than 2 million distinct CDR3 sequences, about 39% seen once. Sequencing was done on a sample of blood. These receptors originate from a human donor in good health.

This clonotype appeared a few times. The chain is built from TRBV20-1 and TRBJ1-6; D not certain. With 0 bases removed from V and 1 base from J, the gap between germline ends came to 16 bases. Germline loops: CDR1 DFQATT, CDR2 SNEGSKA (reference sequence). This CDR3 is built from 18 residues. The CDR3 loop reads CSARDPGVRGSYNSPLHF. As DNA, the CDR3 is TGCAGTGCTAGAGATCCCGGGGTCCGGGGATCCTATAATTCACCCCTCCACTTT.

There are a few counts of this clonotype. This chain uses TRBV7-2 with TRBJ1-5, with a weak D call TRBD1 (6 bases). Germline V gene data show CDR1 as SGHTA and CDR2 as FQGNSA. The V end lost 4 bases, the J end lost 6 bases, and 13 bases lay between the germline ends. The CDR3 has 14 residues. CDR3 sequence (DNA): TGTGCCAGCAGCTCGGGGGCCGCAGGTCAGCCCCAGCATTTT. Protein product: CASSSGAAGQPQHF.

V is TRBV25-1 and J is TRBJ2-1, with D uncertain. Germline CDR1 reads MGHDK; CDR2 reads SYGVNS. V lost 7 bases, J lost 10 bases, and 20 bases lay in between. The CDR3 length is 14 residues. The CDR3 bases are TGTGCCAGCACCCCGGCCGCCGAGAGAGGCGAGCAGTTCTTC. Translation gives CASTPAAERGEQFF.

In DNA form, the CDR3 reads TGCGCCAGCAGCCAAGTTGCGGGTCGCACTGAAGCTTTCTTT. This gives the protein CASSQVAGRTEAFF. V is TRBV4-1 and J is TRBJ1-1; no clear D. V gave up 1 base and J gave up 4 bases, with 10 bases separating them. This CDR3 region has 14 residues. CDR1 MGHRA and CDR2 YSYEKL come from the germline V gene.

The V and J genes are TRBV7-9 and TRBJ2-7; 8 bases match TRBD1. Germline V CDR1 and CDR2: SEHNR, FQNEAQ (reference sequence). The CDR3 sequence is 15 residues long. V dropped 5 bases and J dropped 1; count of bases not matched to a gene: 7. The CDR3 protein is CASSGQGRGSYEQYF. The CDR3 bases are TGTGCCAGCAGCGGACAGGGAAGAGGGTCCTACGAGCAGTACTTC.

This clonotype has more than one count but fewer than ten. The genes are TRBV7-9 and TRBJ1-4, with D tentatively TRBD1 (6 bases). Germline loops: CDR1 SEHNR, CDR2 FQNEAQ (reference sequence). The CDR3 is made up of 12 amino acids. Trimming pared 4 bases from V and 14 bases from J, leaving 14 bases between. In DNA, the CDR3 is TGTGCCAGCAGCTCCGATAGGGGGAAGCTGTTTTTT. Translation: CASSSDRGKLFF.

The V and J genes are TRBV6-2 or TRBV6-3 and TRBJ2-1; D is unclear. Trimming left V 0 bases short and J 6 bases short, with 9 bases between. The germline V gene has CDR1 MNHEY and CDR2 SVGEGT. CDR3 size: 14 residues. CDR3 sequence reads: CASSYSPDSNEQFF. The CDR3 DNA follows: TGTGCCAGCAGTTACTCTCCAGATAGCAATGAGCAGTTCTTC.

This clonotype was found a few times. The chain employs TRBV7-2 and TRBJ1-5; the D gene is possibly TRBD1 (6 bases). Trimming removed 5 bases from V and 0 bases from J, with 17 bases in between. Germline CDR1 SGHTA, CDR2 FQGNSA. The CDR3 spans 17 residues. Here the CDR3 reads CASSKKGGGDSNQPQHF. CDR3 coding DNA: TGTGCCAGCAGCAAAAAGGGGGGTGGAGATAGCAATCAGCCCCAGCATTTT.

This clonotype was detected ten times or more. The chain couples TRBV6-5 to TRBJ2-7, with D possibly being TRBD2 (6 bases). From germline, CDR1 is MNHEY and CDR2 SVGAGI. The CDR3 loop spans 11 amino acids. V dropped 7 bases and J dropped 6 bases, with 10 bases sitting between them. DNA for the CDR3: TGTGCCAGCAAAAGAGCGGGCGAGCAGTACTTC. This gives the protein CASKRAGEQYF.

This clonotype was picked up many times. This chain links TRBV18 with TRBJ2-3; no clear D. The V end lost 4 bases, the J end lost 6 bases, and 20 bases lay between the germline ends. Germline V lookup: CDR1 KGHSH, CDR2 LQKENI. There are 16 residues in the CDR3. The CDR3 DNA reads as TGTGCCAGCTCACGGATAAGACGTACCATCGGGGATACGCAGTATTTT. Residues: CASSRIRRTIGDTQYF.

About this clonotype: One junction end disagrees with the germline gene, perhaps due to a read error. The rearrangement uses TRBV5-5 and TRBJ2-4; D possibly corresponds to TRBD1 (6 bases). The DNA end is a closer match to TRBJ2-5, so the J assignment may be wrong. There are 15 residues in the CDR3. Germline V gives CDR1 SGHKS, CDR2 YYEKEE (reference sequence). In DNA form, the CDR3 reads TGTGTCAGCAGCTTAACAGGGACACGCCAAGAGACCCAGTACTTC. This gives the protein CVSSLTGTRQETQYF.

The DNA for the CDR3 is TGTGCCAGCAGTTACAACGGGTACTATGGCTACACCTTC. Amino acid sequence: CASSYNGYYGYTF. The rearrangement uses TRBV6-5 and TRBJ1-2; D is unresolved. CDR3 length: 13 amino acids. Germline loops: CDR1 MNHEY, CDR2 SVGAGI. The V and J ends lost 2 bases and 3 bases respectively, with 7 bases between them.

This sequence joins TRBV29-1 and TRBJ1-4, with a weak D call TRBD1 (5 bases). The CDR3 runs 13 residues. Per the germline V gene, CDR1 is SQVTM and CDR2 is ANQGSEA. The germline V and J ends were trimmed by 6 bases and 3 bases, with 11 bases remaining between them. The CDR3 DNA reads TGCAGCGTAAGGGGACGGGCTAATGAAAAACTGTTTTTT. This codes for CSVRGRANEKLFF.

This chain links TRBV5-6 with TRBJ2-7; tentative D call: TRBD1 (6 bases). The CDR3 length is 13 residues. V dropped 4 bases and J dropped 7 bases, with 15 bases sitting between them. Germline V gene data show CDR1 as SGHDT and CDR2 as YYEEEE. The chain's CDR3 is CASSILQGREQYF. DNA of the CDR3: TGTGCCAGCAGCATACTACAGGGTCGGGAGCAGTACTTC.

CDR3 sequence reads: CASSFTKDTEAFF. The CDR3 DNA is TGTGCCAGCAGTTTTACAAAAGACACTGAAGCTTTCTTT. The chain combines TRBV12-3 or TRBV12-4 with TRBJ1-1; no clear D. Trimming shortened V by 3 bases and J by 3 bases, and 8 bases separated the two germline ends. This CDR3 spans 13 amino acids.

The J gene is TRBJ2-5, the V gene TRBV24-1, with TRBD1 matching over 9 bases. The junction had 7 bases not matched to a gene; V was cut back by 7 bases and J by 5 bases. Per germline, CDR1 KGHDR and CDR2 SFDVKD. The CDR3 has 14 residues. Here the CDR3 DNA reads TGTGCCACCAGCCGACAGGGGGGTAGGGAGACCCAGTACTTC. Residues: CATSRQGGRETQYF.

The genes are TRBV7-9 and TRBJ2-7, with a possible D match to TRBD1 (6 bases). This CDR3 is 14 amino acids long. Between the trimmed V and J ends, which lost 6 bases and 3 bases, there was a span of 15 bases. Germline CDR1 reads SEHNR; CDR2 reads FQNEAQ (reference sequence). Written as DNA, the CDR3 is TGTGCCAGCAGTCAGACAGGTCCCTACTACGAGCAGTACTTC. Amino acids: CASSQTGPYYEQYF. The variable domain in full, with the rest retrieved from reference TRBV7-9 and TRBJ2-7, is DTGVSQNPRHKITKRGQNVTFRCDPISEHNRLYWYRQTLGQGPEFLTYFQNEAQLEKSRLLSDRFSAERPKGSFSTLEIQRTEQGDSAMYLCASSQTGPYYEQYFGPGTRLTVT.

This clonotype was detected a few times. A junction boundary mismatches the germline segment, possibly from a read error. The chain uses TRBV7-2 and TRBJ1-1; D is ambiguous. Germline V gene lookup returns CDR1 SGHTA and CDR2 FQGNSA. The CDR3 runs to 13 residues. Written as DNA, the CDR3 is TGCGCCAGCAGCTTGGAACACAACACTGAAGCTTTCTTT. Amino acid sequence: CASSLEHNTEAFF. Looking up the rest from reference TRBV7-2 and TRBJ1-1 gives the full variable domain: GAGVSQSPSNKVTEKGKDVELRCDPISGHTALYWYRQSLGQGLEFLIYFQGNSAPDKSGLPSDRFSAERTGGSVSTLTIQRTQQEDSAVYLCASSLEHNTEAFFGQGTRLTVV.

The rearrangement links TRBV7-2 to TRBJ1-1, with D unresolved. The CDR3 runs 14 residues. V shed 5 bases and J shed 0 bases, with 10 bases lying between them. Germline assignment: CDR1 SGHTA and CDR2 FQGNSA. The CDR3 sequence: CASSTRALNTEAFF. The CDR3 bases are TGTGCCAGCAGCACTCGGGCCCTGAACACTGAAGCTTTCTTT. The variable domain in full, completed from reference TRBV7-2 and TRBJ1-1, reads GAGVSQSPSNKVTEKGKDVELRCDPISGHTALYWYRQSLGQGLEFLIYFQGNSAPDKSGLPSDRFSAERTGGSVSTLTIQRTQQEDSAVYLCASSTRALNTEAFFGQGTRLTVV.

The chain has TRBV4-2 and TRBJ2-7; 8 bases are shared with TRBD2. This CDR3 is built from 16 residues. Germline trimming cut 0 bases from V and 4 bases from J; bases unmatched to any gene: 8. CDR1 LGHNA and CDR2 YNFKEQ come from the germline V gene. CDR3 bases: TGTGCCAGCAGCCAAGATTCGGCTAGCGGGTCTTACGAGCAGTACTTC. Its protein product is CASSQDSASGSYEQYF.

Notes on this clonotype: Sequence at one end of the junction differs from germline and may be a read error. The chain couples TRBV4-2 to TRBJ1-4; D not certain. This CDR3 comprises 16 residues. Germline V gene sequence: CDR1 LGHNA, CDR2 YNFKEQ. This CDR3 reads CASSQAPMTTNEKRFF. The CDR3 DNA sequence: TGTGCCAGCAGCCAAGCCCCGATGACAACTAATGAAAAACGGTTTTTT.

The V gene is TRBV5-1, the J gene TRBJ1-1; 7 nucleotides match TRBD1. Germline V lookup: CDR1 SGHRS, CDR2 YFSETQ. The CDR3 consists of 16 residues. J gave up 3 bases and V 5 bases, and 13 bases lay outside the gene matches. CDR3 residues: CASSDHIDRADTEAFF. CDR3 DNA sequence: TGCGCCAGCAGTGATCACATAGACAGGGCTGACACTGAAGCTTTCTTT.

The V and J genes are TRBV3-1 and TRBJ1-1; tentative D call: TRBD1 (5 bases). Trimming stripped 2 bases from V and 10 bases from J, with 14 bases between. Germline V gene sequence: CDR1 LGHDT, CDR2 YNNKEL (reference sequence). The CDR3 contains 13 residues. The CDR3 reads CASSQSSNGGAFF. The DNA of the CDR3 is TGTGCCAGCAGCCAAAGCTCAAACGGGGGAGCTTTCTTT.

The chain carries TRBV6-5 and TRBJ2-7; 9 bases are a match to TRBD1. Germline lookup yields CDR1 MNHEY and CDR2 SVGAGI. This CDR3 comprises 14 residues. Germline trimming cut 6 bases from V and 3 bases from J; bases unmatched to any gene: 6. The CDR3 is CASRWTGEGYEQYF. The CDR3 DNA is TGTGCCAGCAGGTGGACAGGGGAGGGCTACGAGCAGTACTTC.